The text below deals with one T cell receptor (beta chain). Its target is unknown. V dropped 4 bases and J dropped 6 bases, with 11 bases sitting between them. Germline CDR1 and CDR2: MNHEY and SMNVEV (reference sequence). CDR3 length: 13 amino acids. This sample stems from a study of cytomegalovirus exposure and HLA in healthy donors. Whole-study findings and limits: An ancestry cluster, one associated with Asian ancestry, reportedly showed fewer N-insertions than the approximately 660-donor mean in a later analysis. About 87% or about 30% of the time was how often most TCR beta V segments were productive, according to an earlier analysis.

Vbeta (60) and Jbeta (13) primers were used in the PCR. Using immunoSEQ multiplex PCR, the repertoire was profiled, and TCRdb retains in-frame clones only, with some absent. Counted here are about 170,000 clones, around 80% occurring once; the ten biggest clones make up approximately 2.2%. The chain joins TRBV27 to TRBJ2-3, with TRBD2 as a possible D gene (5 bases). This TCR was sampled from a male donor in good health and CMV-seronegative. Sequences were obtained from PBMCs. The CDR3 sequence is CASSSPGSDTQYF. As DNA, the CDR3 is TGTGCCAGCAGTTCCCCGGGATCGGATACGCAGTATTTT.